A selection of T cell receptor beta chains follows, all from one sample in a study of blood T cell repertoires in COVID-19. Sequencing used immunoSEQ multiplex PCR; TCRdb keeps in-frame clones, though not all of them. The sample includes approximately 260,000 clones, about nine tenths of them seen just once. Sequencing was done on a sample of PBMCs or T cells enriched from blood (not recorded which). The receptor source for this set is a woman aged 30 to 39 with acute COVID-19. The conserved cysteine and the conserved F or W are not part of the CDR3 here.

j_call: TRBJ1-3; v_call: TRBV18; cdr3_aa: ASSPSAQGFSGNTIY
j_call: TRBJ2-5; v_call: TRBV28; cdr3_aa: ASSPIGETQY
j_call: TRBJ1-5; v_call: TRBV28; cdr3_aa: ASSLIDRGAQPQH
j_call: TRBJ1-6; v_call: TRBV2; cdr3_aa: ASKHDRGSSYNSPLH
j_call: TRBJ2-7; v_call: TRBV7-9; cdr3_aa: ASSLAVDRPNYEQY
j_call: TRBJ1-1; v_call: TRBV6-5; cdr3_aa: ASSFKPNTEAF
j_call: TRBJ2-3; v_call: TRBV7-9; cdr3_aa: ASSSLGVTDTQY
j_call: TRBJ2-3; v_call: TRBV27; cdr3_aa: ASSAWGVQGTDTQY
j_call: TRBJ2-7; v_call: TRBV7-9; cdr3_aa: ASSGSGSRNEQY
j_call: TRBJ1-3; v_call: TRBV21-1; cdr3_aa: ASSNPSHTIY
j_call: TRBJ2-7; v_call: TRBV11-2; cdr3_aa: ASSFSGDSYEQY
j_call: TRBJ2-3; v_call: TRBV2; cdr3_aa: ASKVAGAITDTQY
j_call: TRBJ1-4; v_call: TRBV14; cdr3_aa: ASSRQGRDEKLF
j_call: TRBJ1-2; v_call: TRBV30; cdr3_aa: AWSAGGLYGYT
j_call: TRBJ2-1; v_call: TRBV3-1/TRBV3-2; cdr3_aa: ASSQGLAGGNEQF
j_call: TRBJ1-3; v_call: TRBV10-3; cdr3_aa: AISESQRVSGNTIY
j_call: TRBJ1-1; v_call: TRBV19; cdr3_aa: ASNFVQGTEAF
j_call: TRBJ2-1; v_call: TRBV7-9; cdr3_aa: ASSLAGTYNEQF
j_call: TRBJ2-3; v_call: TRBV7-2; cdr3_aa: ASSWRGGSPDTQY
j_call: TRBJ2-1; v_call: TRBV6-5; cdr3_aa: ASRAGREGFQF
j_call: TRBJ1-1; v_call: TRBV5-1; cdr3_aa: ASSFTQGAREAF
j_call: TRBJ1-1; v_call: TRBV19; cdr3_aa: ASSFWGGNTEAF
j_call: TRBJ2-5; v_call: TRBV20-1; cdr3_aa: SASRQETQY
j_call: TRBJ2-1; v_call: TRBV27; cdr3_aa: ASSLSQGVPEQF
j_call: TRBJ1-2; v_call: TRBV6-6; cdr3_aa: ASTTGTHYGYT
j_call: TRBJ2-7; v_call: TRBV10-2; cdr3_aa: ASSADRYSYEQY
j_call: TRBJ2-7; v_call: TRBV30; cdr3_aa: AWDRGPSYEQY
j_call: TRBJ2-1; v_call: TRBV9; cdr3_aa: ASSVDGTSGSNEQF
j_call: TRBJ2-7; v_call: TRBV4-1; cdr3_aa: ASSQDYPLYEQY
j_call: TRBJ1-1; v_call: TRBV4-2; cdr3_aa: ASSQLETGPGLSMGAF
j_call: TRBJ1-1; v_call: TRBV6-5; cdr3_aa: ASSQQGFRNTEAF
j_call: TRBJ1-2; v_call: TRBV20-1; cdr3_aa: SASTEAVYGYT
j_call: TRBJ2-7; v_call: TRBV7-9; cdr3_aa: ASSSTGTTYEQY
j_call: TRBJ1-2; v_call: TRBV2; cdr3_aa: ASIISREDGYT
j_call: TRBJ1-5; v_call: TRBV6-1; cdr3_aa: ASSERQGSVFQPQH
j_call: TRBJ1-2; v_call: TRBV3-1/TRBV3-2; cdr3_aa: ASSQAAGVILPYGYT
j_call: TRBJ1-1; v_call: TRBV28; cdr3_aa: ASSTGGRMNTEAF
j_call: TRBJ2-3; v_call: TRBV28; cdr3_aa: ASSTWTSGRHTQY
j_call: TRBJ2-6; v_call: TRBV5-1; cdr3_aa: ASSLSASGSSGANVLT
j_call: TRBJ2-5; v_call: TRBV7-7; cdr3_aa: ASSPGQGGGETQY
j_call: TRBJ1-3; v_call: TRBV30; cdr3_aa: AWSVRSSGNTIY
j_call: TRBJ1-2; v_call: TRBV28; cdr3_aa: ASSLTGGSNYGYT